These 20 T cell receptor beta chains share one sample of origin, sequenced in a study of vaccination effects on CD4 cells after COVID-19. These receptors are not linked to any known antigen. Clones were read by immunoSEQ multiplex PCR, and TCRdb kept only the in-frame ones, dropping some. There are more than 15,000 clones in the sample; around 74% occur only once, and approximately 17% lies in the top ten. ViraFEST expansion of antigen-specific CD4+ T cells with viral peptide pools preceded sequencing. Scientists isolated CD4+ T cells after a roughly ten-day culture period ended. Documented for the person is a PCR-confirmed SARS-CoV-2 infection occurring between March and December 2020. The specimen comprised CD4+ T cells from PBMCs cultured with SARS-CoV-2 spike peptides, sampled before COVID-19 vaccination. All receptors derive from a human donor who had a prior SARS-CoV-2 infection.

This clone has a single count. This chain uses TRBV7-6 with TRBJ2-2; no clear D gene. V lost 5 bases, J lost 1 base, and 23 bases lay in between. CDR3 length equals 19 residues. Germline CDR1 reads SGHVS; CDR2 reads FNYEAQ. The CDR3 spells CASSANDRPDVVNTGELFF. The CDR3 bases are TGTGCCAGCAGCGCCAACGACCGCCCCGATGTAGTGAACACCGGGGAGCTGTTTTTT.

This clone has just a few counts. This rearrangement joins TRBV3-1 (or the pseudogene TRBV3-2) to TRBJ2-7, with D uncertain. The CDR3 spans 14 residues. Per germline, CDR1 LGHDT and CDR2 YNNKEL (reference sequence). V was pared by 1 base and J by 3 bases, with 10 bases between. Written as DNA, the CDR3 is TGTGCCAGCAGCCAAGCCATATCCGACTACGAGCAGTACTTC. It translates to CASSQAISDYEQYF.

J is TRBJ2-1 and V is TRBV6-5; 11 nucleotides match TRBD2. This CDR3 contains 14 residues. Germline assignment: CDR1 MNHEY and CDR2 SVGAGI. Trimming at V came to 5 bases and at J to 8 bases, leaving 5 bases not matched to a gene. The CDR3 loop is CASSLSGRVYEQFF. CDR3 in DNA: TGTGCCAGCAGTCTTAGCGGGAGGGTCTATGAGCAGTTCTTC.

This sequence joins TRBV2 and TRBJ1-2; D is unresolved. The CDR3 runs 13 residues. Germline CDR1 and CDR2: SNHLY and FYNNEI. V was trimmed by 4 bases and J by 8 bases, leaving 14 bases between them. The CDR3 loop reads CASSGEEGEGYTF. CDR3 in DNA: TGTGCCAGCAGTGGGGAGGAAGGAGAAGGCTACACCTTC.

The genes are TRBV4-1 and TRBJ2-3; D is possibly TRBD2 (7 bases). V lost 2 bases, J lost 0 bases, and 15 bases lay in between. The germline V gene has CDR1 MGHRA and CDR2 YSYEKL. The CDR3 contains 17 residues. The CDR3 DNA is TGCGCCAGCAGCCAAAGAGTCGGGGGGCTGAGCACAGATACGCAGTATTTT. Its translation is CASSQRVGGLSTDTQYF.

This chain connects TRBV6-2 or TRBV6-3 to TRBJ2-3; TRBD2 matches at 8 bases. CDR3 length equals 16 residues. Germline trimming cut 0 bases from V and 4 bases from J; bases unmatched to any gene: 6. The germline V gene has CDR1 MNHEY and CDR2 SVGEGT. The CDR3 coding sequence is TGTGCCAGCAGTTACTCGACGGGACTAGGGTCAGATACGCAGTATTTT. Amino acid sequence: CASSYSTGLGSDTQYF.

The chain recombines TRBV21-1 with TRBJ1-4. TRBV21-1 is a pseudogene segment. There are 15 residues in the CDR3. CDR3 protein: CASSKDKVLNEKLFF. For the CDR3, the DNA is TGTGCCAGCAGCAAAGATAAGGTCTTGAATGAAAAACTGTTTTTT.

Within the sample, this clone is medium-sized (0.01 to 0.1%). This chain joins TRBV5-4 and TRBJ2-2, with D perhaps TRBD2 (5 bases). Per the germline V gene, CDR1 is SGHNT and CDR2 is YYREEE (reference sequence). The CDR3 covers 17 residues. V lost 4 bases and J 0 bases, leaving 16 bases between the germline ends. CDR3 amino acids: CASSPDGQAANTGELFF. The DNA of the CDR3 is TGTGCCAGCAGCCCGGATGGCCAAGCGGCGAACACCGGGGAGCTGTTTTTT. The variable domain in full, completed from reference TRBV5-4 and TRBJ2-2, reads ETGVTQSPTHLIKTRGQQVTLRCSSQSGHNTVSWYQQALGQGPQFIFQYYREEENGRGNFPPRFSGLQFPNYSSELNVNALELDDSALYLCASSPDGQAANTGELFFGEGSRLTVL.

The chain is built from TRBV18 and TRBJ1-2; D not certain. V was clipped by 1 base and J by 4 bases, with 7 bases between them. This CDR3 is 13 amino acids long. CDR1 is KGHSH and CDR2 is LQKENI in the germline V gene. CDR3 residues: CASSPQDAYGYTF. CDR3 coding DNA: TGTGCCAGCTCACCACAGGATGCCTATGGCTACACCTTC.

The genes are TRBV7-9 and TRBJ2-2, with D possibly TRBD2 on 6 matching bases. The length of the CDR3 is 12 residues. The V and J ends lost 4 bases and 6 bases respectively, with 6 bases between them. Germline V CDR1 and CDR2: SEHNR, FQNEAQ (reference sequence). In DNA, the CDR3 is TGTGCCAGCAGCTCGGGGGCCGGGGAGCTGTTTTTT. It codes for CASSSGAGELFF.

V is TRBV4-3 and J is TRBJ2-1, with 11 bases matching TRBD2. This CDR3 comprises 16 residues. After removal of 4 bases from V and 4 bases from J, the junction contained 6 bases not matched to a gene. Germline CDR1 and CDR2: LGHNA and YSLEER. This CDR3 reads CASSPRTSGFYNEQFF. CDR3 nucleotide sequence: TGCGCCAGCAGCCCACGGACTAGCGGGTTTTACAATGAGCAGTTCTTC.

This clone was observed a few times. The J gene is TRBJ1-2, the V gene TRBV3-1 (or the pseudogene TRBV3-2); D is possibly TRBD1 (6 bases). This CDR3 comprises 14 residues. V was cut by 7 bases and J by 4 bases, with 16 bases left in between. Germline V gives CDR1 LGHDT, CDR2 YNNKEL (reference sequence). The DNA for the CDR3 is TGTGCCAGCACCAAACAAGGACAGTTCTATGGCTACACCTTC. This codes for CASTKQGQFYGYTF.

CDR3 nucleotide sequence: TGTGCCAGCAGCTTAGGGGACAGGGGAACCGGAGAGACCCAGTACTTC. It is translated as CASSLGDRGTGETQYF. This chain links TRBV7-9 with TRBJ2-5; 10 bases line up with TRBD1. V gave up 1 base and J gave up 4 bases; unmatched junction bases: 6. Per the germline V gene, CDR1 is SEHNR and CDR2 is FQNEAQ (reference sequence). The CDR3 loop spans 16 amino acids.

The gene calls are TRBV2 and TRBJ2-5, with no clear D. The V end was cut by 6 bases, the J end by 6 bases, with 11 bases between. Germline V gene sequence: CDR1 SNHLY, CDR2 FYNNEI. The CDR3 runs to 12 residues. The CDR3 DNA reads as TGTGCCAGCAGGGTCGTTGGTCAGACCCAGTACTTC. It translates to CASRVVGQTQYF.

This clone was picked up one time. This chain links TRBV2 with TRBJ2-3; 14 bases are shared with TRBD2. This CDR3 has 19 residues. V was clipped by 5 bases and J by 5 bases; unmatched bases: 15. The germline gives CDR1 SNHLY, CDR2 FYNNEI. CDR3 region: CASSYRGLAGGFKEDTQYF. The CDR3 DNA is TGTGCCAGCAGTTACCGCGGACTAGCGGGGGGTTTTAAAGAAGATACGCAGTATTTT.

This chain connects TRBV7-3 to TRBJ2-1, with D perhaps given as TRBD1 or TRBD2 (7 bases each). Trimming cost V 0 bases and J 9 bases, with 15 bases left between them. Looked up from germline, CDR1 is SGHTA and CDR2 is FQGTGA. The CDR3 runs 15 residues. Here the CDR3 DNA reads TGTGCCAGCAGCTTAACGCAAGGGGGCGGGGGTGAGCAGTTCTTC. Its translation: CASSLTQGGGGEQFF.

The V and J genes are TRBV9 and TRBJ2-5, with D uncertain. Trimming cost V 0 bases and J 3 bases, with 15 bases left between them. The V gene's germline CDR1 is SGDLS and CDR2 YYNGEE. This CDR3 comprises 16 residues. This CDR3 is CASSVEVARGKETQYF. DNA for the CDR3: TGTGCCAGCAGCGTAGAGGTTGCGCGCGGAAAAGAGACCCAGTACTTC.

This clone appeared once. The genes are TRBV5-3 and TRBJ2-1; perhaps TRBD2 as D (5 bases). TRBV5-3 is treated as an ORF (open reading frame) with a function not yet certain. This CDR3 is built from 14 residues. With 4 bases removed from V and 15 bases from J, the gap between germline ends came to 23 bases. The CDR3 loop is CARSQAGRSNCMFF. Written as DNA, the CDR3 is TGTGCCAGAAGCCAGGCGGGCCGGAGTAATTGTATGTTCTTC.

The chain uses TRBV11-2 and TRBJ2-7; 8 bases agree with TRBD1. This CDR3 spans 16 amino acids. V lost 0 bases to trimming and J lost 3 bases; unmatched junction nucleotides: 7. CDR1 SGHAT and CDR2 FQNNGV come from the germline V gene. CDR3 region: CASSLDLAGGVYEQYF. In nucleotides, the CDR3 is TGTGCCAGCAGCTTAGATTTGGCAGGGGGCGTCTACGAGCAGTACTTC.

The CDR3 here is CASSVGIDVGELFF. CDR3 in DNA: TGTGCCAGCAGCGTTGGTATTGACGTCGGGGAGCTGTTTTTT. V and J are TRBV9 and TRBJ2-2, with D unresolved. This CDR3 contains 14 residues. Trimming cost V 2 bases and J 7 bases, with 12 bases left between them. The germline gives CDR1 SGDLS, CDR2 YYNGEE.